Each of the 4 T cell receptor beta chains below was sequenced from the same sample in a study of cytomegalovirus exposure and HLA in healthy donors. Vbeta (60) and Jbeta (13) primers were used in the PCR. Assay: immunoSEQ multiplex PCR; the TCRdb copy retains only in-frame clones and omits some. The sample consists of over 130,000 clones, 60% to 80% of them appearing once. Material: PBMCs. The receptors were sampled from a woman aged 25 to 39 in good health and CMV-seronegative.

The V gene is TRBV7-9, the J gene TRBJ2-5; 7 positions match TRBD1. J was trimmed by 3 bases and V by 2 bases; bases with no gene match: 9. The CDR3 has 16 residues. CDR1 SEHNR and CDR2 FQNEAQ come from the germline V gene (reference sequence). This CDR3 reads CASSLTPGQTKETQYF. The CDR3 DNA sequence: TGTGCCAGCAGCTTAACCCCGGGACAGACTAAAGAGACCCAGTACTTC.

The CDR3 coding sequence is TGTGCCAGCAGTCCACAGGGGTCTGGCTCACCCCTCCACTTT. Its translation is CASSPQGSGSPLHF. The chain combines TRBV27 with TRBJ1-6, with TRBD1 matching over 7 bases. Germline CDR1 is MNHEY and CDR2 is SMNVEV (reference sequence). The CDR3 contains 14 residues. V dropped 5 bases and J dropped 10; count of bases not matched to a gene: 8.

The V call is TRBV7-8, the J call TRBJ1-1; 10 nucleotides line up with TRBD1. Germline V gene data show CDR1 as SGHVS and CDR2 as FQNEAQ. V was pared by 5 bases and J by 1 base, with 16 bases of the junction left unmatched. This CDR3 contains 19 residues. CDR3 in DNA: TGTGCCAGCAGCGCATACTTGGACAGGGGGGGCCATTGGAACACTGAAGCTTTCTTT. This translates into CASSAYLDRGGHWNTEAFF.

The genes are TRBV5-1 and TRBJ1-1; the D gene is possibly TRBD1 (5 bases). V gave up 1 base and J gave up 4 bases, with 11 bases separating them. The germline CDR1 and CDR2 sequences are SGHRS and YFSETQ. The CDR3 has 14 residues. CDR3 in DNA: TGCGCCAGCAGCTTGATAGGGGTGGGCACTGAAGCTTTCTTT. Protein sequence: CASSLIGVGTEAFF. Using reference TRBV5-1 and TRBJ1-1 for the parts outside the CDR3, the full variable domain is KAGVTQTPRYLIKTRGQQVTLSCSPISGHRSVSWYQQTPGQGLQFLFEYFSETQRNKGNFPGRFSGRQFSNSRSEMNVSTLELGDSALYLCASSLIGVGTEAFFGQGTRLTVV.